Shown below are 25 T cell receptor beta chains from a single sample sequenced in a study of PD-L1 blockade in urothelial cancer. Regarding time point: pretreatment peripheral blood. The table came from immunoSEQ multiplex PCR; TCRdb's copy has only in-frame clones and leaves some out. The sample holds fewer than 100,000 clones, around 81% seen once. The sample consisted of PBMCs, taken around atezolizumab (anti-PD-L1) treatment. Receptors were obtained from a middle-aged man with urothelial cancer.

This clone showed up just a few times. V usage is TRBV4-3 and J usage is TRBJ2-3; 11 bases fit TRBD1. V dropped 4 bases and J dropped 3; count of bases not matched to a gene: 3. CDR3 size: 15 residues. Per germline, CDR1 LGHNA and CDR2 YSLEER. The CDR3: CASSRGTGGTDTQYF. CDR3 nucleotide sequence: TGCGCCAGCAGCCGAGGGACAGGGGGGACAGATACGCAGTATTTT.

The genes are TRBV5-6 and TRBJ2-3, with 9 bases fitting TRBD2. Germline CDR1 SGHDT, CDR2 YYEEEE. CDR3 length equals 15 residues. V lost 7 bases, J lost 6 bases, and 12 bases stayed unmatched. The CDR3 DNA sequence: TGTGCCAGCTCCCCTGGGGCTAGCGGGACCGATACGCAGTATTTT. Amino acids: CASSPGASGTDTQYF.

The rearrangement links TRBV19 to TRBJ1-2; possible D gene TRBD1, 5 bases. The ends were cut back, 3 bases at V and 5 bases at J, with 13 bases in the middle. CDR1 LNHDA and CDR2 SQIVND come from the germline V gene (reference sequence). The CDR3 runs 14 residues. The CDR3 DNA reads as TGTGCCAGTAGTATGCGGGGGATTCAGTATGGCTACACCTTC. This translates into CASSMRGIQYGYTF.

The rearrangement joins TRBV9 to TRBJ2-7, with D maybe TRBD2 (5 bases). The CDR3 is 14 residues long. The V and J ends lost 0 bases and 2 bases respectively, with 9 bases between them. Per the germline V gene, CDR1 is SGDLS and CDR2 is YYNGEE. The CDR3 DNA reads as TGTGCCAGCAGCGTAGCCGGGAAAACCTACGAGCAGTACTTC. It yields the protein CASSVAGKTYEQYF.

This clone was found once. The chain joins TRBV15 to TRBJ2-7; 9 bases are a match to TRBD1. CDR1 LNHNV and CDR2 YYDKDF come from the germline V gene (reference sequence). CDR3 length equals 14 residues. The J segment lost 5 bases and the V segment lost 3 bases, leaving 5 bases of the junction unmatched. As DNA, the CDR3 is TGTGCCACCAGCAGTTGGACAGGGGAGGACGAGCAGTACTTC. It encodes CATSSWTGEDEQYF.

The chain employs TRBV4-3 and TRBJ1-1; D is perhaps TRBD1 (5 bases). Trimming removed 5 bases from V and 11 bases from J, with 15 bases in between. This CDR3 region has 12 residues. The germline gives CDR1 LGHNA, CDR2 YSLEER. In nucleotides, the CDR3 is TGCGCCAGCAGCTCCCCTGGGGCAGTGGCTTTCTTT. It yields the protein CASSSPGAVAFF.

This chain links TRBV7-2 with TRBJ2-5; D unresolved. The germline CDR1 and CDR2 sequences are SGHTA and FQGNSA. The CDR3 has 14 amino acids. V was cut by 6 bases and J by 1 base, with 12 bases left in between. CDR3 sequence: CASSSDRLQETQYF. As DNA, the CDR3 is TGTGCCAGCAGTTCCGACCGACTCCAAGAGACCCAGTACTTC.

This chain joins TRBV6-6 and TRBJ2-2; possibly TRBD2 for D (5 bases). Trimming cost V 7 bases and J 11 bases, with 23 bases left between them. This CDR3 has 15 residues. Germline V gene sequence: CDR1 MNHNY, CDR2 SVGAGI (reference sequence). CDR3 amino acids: CASIPPRDRGGELFF. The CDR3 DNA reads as TGTGCCAGCATTCCGCCCCGCGACCGTGGAGGCGAGCTGTTTTTT.

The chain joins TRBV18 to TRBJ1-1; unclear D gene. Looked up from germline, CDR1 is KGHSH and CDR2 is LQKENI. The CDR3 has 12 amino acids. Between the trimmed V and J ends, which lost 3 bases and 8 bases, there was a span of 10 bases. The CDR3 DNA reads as TGTGCCAGCTCACCGGTAACGGTAGAAGCTTTCTTT. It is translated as CASSPVTVEAFF.

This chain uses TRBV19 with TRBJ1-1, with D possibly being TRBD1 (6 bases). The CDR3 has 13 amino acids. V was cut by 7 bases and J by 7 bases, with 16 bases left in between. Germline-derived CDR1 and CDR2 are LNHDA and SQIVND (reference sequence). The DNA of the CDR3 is TGTGCCAGTAACCCAGAGAGGGGGATTGAAGCTTTCTTT. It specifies CASNPERGIEAFF.

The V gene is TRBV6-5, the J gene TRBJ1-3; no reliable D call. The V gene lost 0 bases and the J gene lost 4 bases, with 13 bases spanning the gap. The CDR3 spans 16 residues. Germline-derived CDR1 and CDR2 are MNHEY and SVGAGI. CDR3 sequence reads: CASSYSRVGTGNTIYF. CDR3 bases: TGTGCCAGCAGTTACTCGAGGGTCGGAACCGGAAACACCATATATTTT.

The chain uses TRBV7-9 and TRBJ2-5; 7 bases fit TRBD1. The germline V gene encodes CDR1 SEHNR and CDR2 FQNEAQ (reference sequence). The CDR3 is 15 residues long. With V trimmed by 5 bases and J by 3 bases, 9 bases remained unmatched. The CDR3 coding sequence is TGTGCCAGCAGCCCGCATTTGACAGGGAAAGAGACCCAGTACTTC. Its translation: CASSPHLTGKETQYF. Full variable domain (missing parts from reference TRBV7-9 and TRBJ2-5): DTGVSQNPRHKITKRGQNVTFRCDPISEHNRLYWYRQTLGQGPEFLTYFQNEAQLEKSRLLSDRFSAERPKGSFSTLEIQRTEQGDSAMYLCASSPHLTGKETQYFGPGTRLLVL.

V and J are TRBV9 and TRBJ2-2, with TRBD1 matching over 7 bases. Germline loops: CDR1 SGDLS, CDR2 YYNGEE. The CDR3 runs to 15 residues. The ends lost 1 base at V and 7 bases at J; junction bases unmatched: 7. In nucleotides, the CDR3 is TGTGCCAGCAGCGTATTAGGGGGCTCCGGCGGGGAGCTGTTTTTT. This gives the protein CASSVLGGSGGELFF.

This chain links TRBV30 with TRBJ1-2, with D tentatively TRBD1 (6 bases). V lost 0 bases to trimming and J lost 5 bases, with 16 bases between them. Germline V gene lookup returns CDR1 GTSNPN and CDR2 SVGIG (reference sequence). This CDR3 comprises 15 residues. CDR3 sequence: CAWSVLRGNRYGYTF. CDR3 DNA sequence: TGTGCCTGGAGTGTACTTAGGGGGAATCGGTATGGCTACACCTTC.

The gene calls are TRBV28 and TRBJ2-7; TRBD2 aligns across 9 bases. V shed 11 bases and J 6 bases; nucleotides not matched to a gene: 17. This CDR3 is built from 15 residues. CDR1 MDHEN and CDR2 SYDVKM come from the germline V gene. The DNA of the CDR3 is TGTGCCGATCCGGGCCAAGGGACTAGCCTCTGCGAGCAGTACTTC. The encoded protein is CADPGQGTSLCEQYF.

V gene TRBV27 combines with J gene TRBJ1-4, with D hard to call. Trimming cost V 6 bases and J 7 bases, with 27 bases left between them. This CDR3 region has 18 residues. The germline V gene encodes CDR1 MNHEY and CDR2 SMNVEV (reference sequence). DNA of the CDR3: TGTGCCAGCAGCCTCGGGGTCCATCCTATAGTAAACCGTGAAAAACTGTTTTTT. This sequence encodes CASSLGVHPIVNREKLFF. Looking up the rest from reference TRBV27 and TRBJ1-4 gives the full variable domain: EAQVTQNPRYLITVTGKKLTVTCSQNMNHEYMSWYRQDPGLGLRQIYYSMNVEVTDKGDVPEGYKVSRKEKRNFPLILESPSPNQTSLYFCASSLGVHPIVNREKLFFGSGTQLSVL.

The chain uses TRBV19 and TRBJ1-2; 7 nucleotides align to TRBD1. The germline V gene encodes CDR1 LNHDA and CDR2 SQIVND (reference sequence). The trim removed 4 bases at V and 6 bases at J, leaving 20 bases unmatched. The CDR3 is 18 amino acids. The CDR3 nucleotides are TGTGCCAGTAGTACCGCGCTCAACCTCAGGGGGAAGGTGGATGGCTACACCTTC. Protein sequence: CASSTALNLRGKVDGYTF.

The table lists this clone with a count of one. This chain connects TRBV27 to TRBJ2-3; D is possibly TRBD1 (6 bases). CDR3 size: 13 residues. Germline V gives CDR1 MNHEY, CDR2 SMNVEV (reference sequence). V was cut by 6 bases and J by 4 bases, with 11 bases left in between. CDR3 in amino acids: CASSNRESDTQYF. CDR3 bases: TGTGCCAGCAGCAACAGGGAATCAGATACGCAGTATTTT.

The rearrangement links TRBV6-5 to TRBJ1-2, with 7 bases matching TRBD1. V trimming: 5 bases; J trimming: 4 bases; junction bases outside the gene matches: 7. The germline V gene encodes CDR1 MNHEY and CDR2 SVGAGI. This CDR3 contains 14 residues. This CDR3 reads CASSPDRDLYGYTF. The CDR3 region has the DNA TGTGCCAGCAGTCCAGACAGGGACCTCTATGGCTACACCTTC.

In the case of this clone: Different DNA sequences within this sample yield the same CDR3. The CDR3 DNA reads TGTGCCAGCGGGCGGGAAGGTCGGGAGACCCAGTACTTC. Its protein product is CASGREGRETQYF. The chain links TRBV2 to TRBJ2-5; the D gene is possibly TRBD2 (6 bases). Germline CDR1 reads SNHLY; CDR2 reads FYNNEI. The V and J ends lost 8 bases and 5 bases respectively, with 15 bases between them. The length of the CDR3 is 13 residues.

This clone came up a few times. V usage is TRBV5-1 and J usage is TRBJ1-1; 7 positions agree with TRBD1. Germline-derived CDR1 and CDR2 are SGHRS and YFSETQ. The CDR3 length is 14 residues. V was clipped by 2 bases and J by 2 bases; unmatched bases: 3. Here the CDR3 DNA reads TGCGCCAGCAGCTTCAGGGGGGACAACACTGAAGCTTTCTTT. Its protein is CASSFRGDNTEAFF.

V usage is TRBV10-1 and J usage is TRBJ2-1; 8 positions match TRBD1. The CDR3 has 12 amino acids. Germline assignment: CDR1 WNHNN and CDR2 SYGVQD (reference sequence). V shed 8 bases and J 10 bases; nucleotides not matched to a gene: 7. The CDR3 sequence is CASGQGLGEQFF. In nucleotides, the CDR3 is TGCGCCAGCGGACAGGGATTGGGGGAGCAGTTCTTC.

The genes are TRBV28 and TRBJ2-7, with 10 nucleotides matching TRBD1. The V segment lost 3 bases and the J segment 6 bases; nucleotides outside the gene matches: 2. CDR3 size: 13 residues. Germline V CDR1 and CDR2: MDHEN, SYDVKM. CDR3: CASSLRTGGEQYF. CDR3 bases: TGTGCCAGCAGTTTGAGGACAGGGGGCGAGCAGTACTTC.

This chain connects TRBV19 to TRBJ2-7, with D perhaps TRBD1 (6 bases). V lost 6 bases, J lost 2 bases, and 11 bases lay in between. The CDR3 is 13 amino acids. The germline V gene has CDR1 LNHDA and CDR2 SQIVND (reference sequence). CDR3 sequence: CASRDRPTYEQYF. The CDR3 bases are TGTGCCAGTAGGGACAGACCAACCTACGAGCAGTACTTC.

In DNA form, the CDR3 reads TGTGCCACCAGCAGAGGACTAGCGGGAGGCGGGACAGATACGCAGTATTTT. Amino acids: CATSRGLAGGGTDTQYF. The chain has TRBV15 and TRBJ2-3; 13 bases align to TRBD2. The CDR3 has 17 amino acids. The ends lost 1 base at V and 3 bases at J; junction bases unmatched: 4. The V gene's germline CDR1 is LNHNV and CDR2 YYDKDF (reference sequence).